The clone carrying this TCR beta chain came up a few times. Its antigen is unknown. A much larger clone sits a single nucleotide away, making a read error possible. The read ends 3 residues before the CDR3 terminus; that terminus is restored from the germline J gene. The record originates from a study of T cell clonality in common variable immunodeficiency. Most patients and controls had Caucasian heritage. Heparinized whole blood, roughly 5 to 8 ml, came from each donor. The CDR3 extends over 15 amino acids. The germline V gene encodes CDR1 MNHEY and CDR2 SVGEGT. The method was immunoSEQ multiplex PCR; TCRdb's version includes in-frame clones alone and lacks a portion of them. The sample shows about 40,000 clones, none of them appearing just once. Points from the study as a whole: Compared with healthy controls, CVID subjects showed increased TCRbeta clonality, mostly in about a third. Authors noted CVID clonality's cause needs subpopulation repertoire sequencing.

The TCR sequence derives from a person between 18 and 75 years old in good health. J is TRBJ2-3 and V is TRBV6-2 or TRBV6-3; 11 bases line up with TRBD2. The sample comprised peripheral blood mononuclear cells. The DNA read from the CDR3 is TGTGCCAGCAGGGCTCTAGCGGGGGGCGGTGAGACG. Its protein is CASRALAGGGET. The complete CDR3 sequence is CASRALAGGGETQYF.